These 8 T cell receptor beta chains were all obtained from the same sample, sequenced in a study of blood T cell repertoires in COVID-19. The data were produced by immunoSEQ multiplex PCR, yet TCRdb's version contains in-frame clones alone and is incomplete. The data contain about 66,000 clones, 86% of them seen just once; the ten biggest clones take up approximately 6.6%. The sequenced sample was peripheral blood. The source of these receptors is a man aged 50 or older with active COVID-19.

The J gene is TRBJ2-1, the V gene TRBV3-1 (or the pseudogene TRBV3-2); 9 bases fit TRBD2. J was trimmed by 5 bases and V by 0 bases; bases with no gene match: 8. The CDR3 length is 17 residues. The germline CDR1 and CDR2 sequences are LGHDT and YNNKEL (reference sequence). The CDR3 bases are TGTGCCAGCAGCCAAGAAGTCCGGCTAGCGGGACACAATGAGCAGTTCTTC. Residues: CASSQEVRLAGHNEQFF.

The V call is TRBV18, the J call TRBJ2-7; possible D gene TRBD1, 6 bases. Per germline, CDR1 KGHSH and CDR2 LQKENI. This CDR3 comprises 13 residues. Deletions cut 8 bases from V and 2 bases from J, with 13 bases between. The CDR3 DNA follows: TGTGCCAGCACAACAGGGTTTCCCTACGAGCAGTACGTC. It is translated as CASTTGFPYEQYV.

The V call is TRBV5-4, the J call TRBJ1-6, with D perhaps TRBD1 (5 bases). In germline, CDR1 is SGHNT, CDR2 YYREEE (reference sequence). The CDR3 totals 15 residues. Trimming cost V 5 bases and J 4 bases, with 13 bases left between them. The CDR3 DNA is TGTGCCAGCAGAACGGGGGGATCATATAATTCACCCCTCCACTTT. Translated: CASRTGGSYNSPLHF.

V is TRBV10-2 and J is TRBJ2-1, with 13 bases matching TRBD2. V shed 6 bases and J 3 bases; nucleotides not matched to a gene: 2. Germline V lookup: CDR1 WSHSY, CDR2 SAAADI. The CDR3 has 15 residues. This chain's CDR3 is CASRLAGGLYNEQFF. DNA for the CDR3: TGCGCCAGCAGACTAGCGGGGGGGCTCTACAATGAGCAGTTCTTC.

V and J are TRBV3-1 (or the pseudogene TRBV3-2) and TRBJ2-2; TRBD2 matches at 12 bases. Looked up from germline, CDR1 is LGHDT and CDR2 is YNNKEL (reference sequence). The CDR3 contains 16 residues. J was trimmed by 4 bases and V by 4 bases; bases with no gene match: 4. CDR3 protein: CASSLRLAGVTGELFF. Written as DNA, the CDR3 is TGTGCCAGCAGCCTCCGACTAGCGGGAGTCACCGGGGAGCTGTTTTTT.

The chain combines TRBV29-1 with TRBJ1-1; 10 bases fit TRBD1. The CDR3 covers 12 residues. CDR1 is SQVTM and CDR2 is ANQGSEA in the germline V gene. Trimming removed 6 bases from V and 7 bases from J; junction bases left unmatched: 5. For the CDR3, the DNA is TGCAGCGTCGACAGGGGGCAAATTGAAGCTTTCTTT. This sequence encodes CSVDRGQIEAFF.

The chain uses TRBV5-1 and TRBJ1-1; a weak D match, TRBD1 (6 bases). The germline V gene has CDR1 SGHRS and CDR2 YFSETQ. The CDR3 length is 13 residues. The germline V and J ends were trimmed by 8 bases and 4 bases, with 15 bases remaining between them. For the CDR3, the DNA is TGCGCCAGTGCTCAGGGAGGGGGCACTGAAGCTTTCTTT. It is translated as CASAQGGGTEAFF.

The J gene is TRBJ2-3, the V gene TRBV6-1, with D perhaps TRBD1 (8 bases). V was pared by 2 bases and J by 3 bases, with 12 bases between. The CDR3 is 15 amino acids. Germline V lookup: CDR1 MNHNS, CDR2 SASEGT. The CDR3 DNA sequence: TGTGCCAGCAGTGAATTACAGGGGGGGACAGATACGCAGTATTTT. This sequence encodes CASSELQGGTDTQYF.